This TCR beta chain was documented in a study of patients and donors after allogeneic stem cell transplantation. CDR3 size: 13 residues. Germline values: CDR1 LGHNA, CDR2 YSLEER. TCRdb reanalysed the RT-PCR reads using MiXCR and keeps one entry per CDR3 protein. This sample yields roughly 140,000 distinct CDR3 sequences, of which about two fifths are seen a single time; 50% belongs to the top ten. This clonotype was picked up a small number of times. Germline and junction disagree at one end, which may indicate a read error. This sequence joins TRBV4-3 and TRBJ1-4, with D unclear. The receptor comes from a human donor who was either an allogeneic HSCT recipient or a stem cell or donor lymphocyte infusion donor (not recorded which). It is not recorded whose cells these are; they may come from a transplant donor. The specimen sequenced was blood, either unsorted or a sorted T cell fraction (not recorded which). The CDR3: CASALRVNGKLFF. The CDR3 nucleotides are TGCGCCAGCGCATTAAGAGTAAATGGAAAACTGTTTTTT.